These 8 T cell receptor beta chains were sequenced from one sample in a study of PD-1 blockade in classical Hodgkin lymphoma. Method: immunoSEQ multiplex PCR; TCRdb's copy keeps in-frame clones and lacks some. The data contain roughly 60,000 clones, 75% to 95% of them seen just once; the ten biggest clones take up 10% to 13%. The time point denotes: cycle 4 day 1 (C4D1), after five to seven weeks of nivolumab. Relapses following autologous stem cell transplantation were seen in all patients, with brentuximab vedotin exposure varying. Sequenced here: peripheral blood mononuclear cells (PBMCs), sampled before the fourth cycle of nivolumab. These receptors were taken from a human donor with classical Hodgkin lymphoma.

This chain uses TRBV6-1 with TRBJ1-1; D unclear. This CDR3 is 14 amino acids long. V lost 5 bases to trimming and J lost 0 bases, with 10 bases between them. Germline CDR1 and CDR2: MNHNS and SASEGT. The CDR3 spells CASSTLALNTEAFF. CDR3 nucleotides: TGTGCCAGCAGTACCCTGGCCCTGAACACTGAAGCTTTCTTT.

The chain has TRBV10-3 and TRBJ2-2; D call uncertain. Trimming removed 1 base at V and 4 bases at J, with 10 bases between. CDR1 is ENHRY, CDR2 SYGVKD, per germline. This CDR3 has 15 amino acids. The CDR3 region has the DNA TGTGCCATCAGTGAGTTGGCAGACCCCACCGGGGAGCTGTTTTTT. Encoded protein: CAISELADPTGELFF.

This rearrangement joins TRBV29-1 to TRBJ1-2; TRBD1 is a possible D gene (5 bases). Trimming took off 3 bases at V and 4 bases at J, with 15 bases between the two ends. The CDR3 is 14 residues long. The V gene's germline CDR1 is SQVTM and CDR2 ANQGSEA. CDR3 amino acids: CSVDGASLTYGYTF. The CDR3 nucleotides read TGCAGCGTTGACGGGGCCAGCCTTACCTATGGCTACACCTTC.

This chain links TRBV19 with TRBJ1-1; 8 nucleotides agree with TRBD1. V dropped 6 bases and J dropped 4; count of bases not matched to a gene: 7. CDR1 is LNHDA, CDR2 SQIVND, per germline (reference sequence). CDR3 length equals 14 residues. CDR3: CASRTQGESTEAFF. Written as DNA, the CDR3 is TGTGCCAGTAGGACACAGGGGGAGAGCACTGAAGCTTTCTTT.

V gene TRBV15 combines with J gene TRBJ1-1; no clear D gene. V was trimmed by 2 bases and J by 2 bases, leaving 3 bases between them. The CDR3 extends over 12 amino acids. CDR1 and CDR2 from the germline V gene are LNHNV and YYDKDF (reference sequence). The CDR3 DNA reads TGTGCCACCAGCAGACAAAACACTGAAGCTTTCTTT. Residues: CATSRQNTEAFF.

The chain couples TRBV7-8 to TRBJ1-4; no clear D gene. CDR3 length equals 17 residues. Germline V gene data show CDR1 as SGHVS and CDR2 as FQNEAQ. The ends were cut back, 1 base at V and 0 bases at J, with 12 bases in the middle. CDR3 in amino acids: CASSLGHDTATNEKLFF. As DNA, the CDR3 is TGTGCCAGCAGCTTAGGGCACGATACTGCAACTAATGAAAAACTGTTTTTT.

V usage is TRBV6-6 and J usage is TRBJ1-5; 7 bases line up with TRBD1. V lost 5 bases, J lost 4 bases, and 8 bases stayed unmatched. The CDR3 runs to 15 residues. CDR1 is MNHNY and CDR2 is SVGAGI in the germline V gene (reference sequence). CDR3: CASSRRDSPNQPQHF. DNA of the CDR3: TGTGCCAGCAGTCGCAGGGACAGCCCTAATCAGCCCCAGCATTTT.

J is TRBJ1-4 and V is TRBV2; unclear D gene. The CDR3 has 15 residues. Germline assignment: CDR1 SNHLY and CDR2 FYNNEI. V was trimmed by 4 bases and J by 8 bases, leaving 17 bases between them. DNA of the CDR3: TGTGCCAGCAGTGCAAGCGGGCTACCCCCGGAAAAACTGTTTTTT. Its protein is CASSASGLPPEKLFF.